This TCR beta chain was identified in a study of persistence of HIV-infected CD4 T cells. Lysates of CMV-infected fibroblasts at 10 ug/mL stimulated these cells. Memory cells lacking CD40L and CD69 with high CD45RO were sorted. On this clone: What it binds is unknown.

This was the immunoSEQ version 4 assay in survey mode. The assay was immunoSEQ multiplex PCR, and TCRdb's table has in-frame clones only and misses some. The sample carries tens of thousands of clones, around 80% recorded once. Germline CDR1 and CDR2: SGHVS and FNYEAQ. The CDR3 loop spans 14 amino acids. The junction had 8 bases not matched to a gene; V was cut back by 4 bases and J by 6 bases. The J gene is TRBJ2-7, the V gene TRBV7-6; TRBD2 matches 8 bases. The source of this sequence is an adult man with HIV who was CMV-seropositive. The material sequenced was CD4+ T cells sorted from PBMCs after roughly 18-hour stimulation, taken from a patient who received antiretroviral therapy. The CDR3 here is CASSSGGGPREQYF. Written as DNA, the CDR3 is TGTGCCAGCAGCTCAGGCGGGGGGCCTCGCGAGCAGTACTTC.